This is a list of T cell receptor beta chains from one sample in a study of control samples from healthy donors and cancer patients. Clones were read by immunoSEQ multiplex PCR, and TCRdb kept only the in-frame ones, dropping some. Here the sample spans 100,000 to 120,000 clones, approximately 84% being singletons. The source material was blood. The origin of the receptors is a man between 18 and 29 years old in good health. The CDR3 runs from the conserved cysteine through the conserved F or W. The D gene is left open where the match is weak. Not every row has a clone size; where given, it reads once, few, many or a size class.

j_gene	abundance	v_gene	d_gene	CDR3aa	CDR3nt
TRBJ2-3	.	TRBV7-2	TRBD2	CASSLGPAGLSTDTQYF	TGTGCCAGCAGCTTAGGGCCAGCGGGGCTTAGCACAGATACGCAGTATTTT
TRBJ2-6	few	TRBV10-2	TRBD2	CASSSGTPNVLTF	TGCGCCAGCAGTAGCGGGACCCCCAACGTCCTGACTTTC
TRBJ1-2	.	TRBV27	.	CASSLKGVGYGYTF	TGTGCCAGCAGTTTAAAAGGGGTTGGCTATGGCTACACCTTC
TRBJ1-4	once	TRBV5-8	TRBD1	CASSLGQGKNEKLFF	TGTGCCAGCAGCCTAGGACAGGGGAAAAATGAAAAACTGTTTTTT
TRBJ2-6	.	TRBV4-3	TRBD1	CASSMDRTLSSGANVLTF	TGCGCCAGCAGCATGGACAGGACCTTAAGCTCTGGGGCCAACGTCCTGACTTTC
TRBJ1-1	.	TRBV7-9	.	CASSLKGGTEAFF	TGTGCCAGCAGCTTAAAGGGGGGCACTGAAGCTTTCTTT
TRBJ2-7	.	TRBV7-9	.	CASSLNYEQYF	TGTGCCAGCAGCTTAAACTACGAGCAGTACTTC
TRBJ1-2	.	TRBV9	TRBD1	CASSVTLDRGGKGYTF	TGTGCCAGCAGCGTAACTTTAGACAGGGGCGGAAAGGGCTACACCTTC
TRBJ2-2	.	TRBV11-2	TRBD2	CASSFSGGPRAGELFF	TGTGCCAGCAGCTTTAGCGGGGGGCCCCGGGCCGGGGAGCTGTTTTTT
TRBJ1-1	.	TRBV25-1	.	CASSAGVNTEAFF	TGTGCCAGCAGTGCGGGAGTCAACACTGAAGCTTTCTTT
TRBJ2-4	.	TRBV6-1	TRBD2	CASSESFASGAAKNIQYF	TGTGCCAGCAGTGAGTCATTCGCTAGCGGGGCAGCCAAAAACATTCAGTACTTC
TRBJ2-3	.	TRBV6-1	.	CASSEGGLADTQYF	TGTGCCAGCAGTGAAGGGGGCCTGGCAGATACGCAGTATTTT
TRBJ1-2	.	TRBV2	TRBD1	CASGGGSYGYTF	TGTGCCAGCGGAGGGGGCAGCTATGGCTACACCTTC
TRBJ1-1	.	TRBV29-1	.	CSVKGSLNTEAFF	TGCAGCGTAAAAGGCAGCTTGAACACTGAAGCTTTCTTT
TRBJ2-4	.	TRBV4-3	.	CASSQDRRDIQYF	TGCGCCAGCAGCCAAGATCGGAGGGACATTCAGTACTTC
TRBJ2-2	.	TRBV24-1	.	CATSDTTTLGELFF	TGTGCCACCAGTGATACTACGACCCTCGGGGAGCTGTTTTTT
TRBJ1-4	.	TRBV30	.	CAWAGASGHNEKLFF	TGTGCCTGGGCGGGGGCCTCTGGACATAATGAAAAACTGTTTTTT
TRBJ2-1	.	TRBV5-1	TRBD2	CASSLDGGAYNEQFF	TGCGCCAGCAGCTTGGATGGGGGGGCCTACAATGAGCAGTTCTTC
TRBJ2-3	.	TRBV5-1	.	CASAGGGTDTQYF	TGCGCCAGCGCAGGGGGGGGCACAGATACGCAGTATTTT
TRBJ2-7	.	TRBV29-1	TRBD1	CSVEDRSSSYEQYF	TGCAGCGTTGAGGACAGGAGTAGCTCCTACGAGCAGTACTTC
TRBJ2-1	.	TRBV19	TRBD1	CASSIRQGALNEQFF	TGTGCCAGTAGTATTCGACAGGGGGCCCTCAATGAGCAGTTCTTC
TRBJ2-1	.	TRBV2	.	CASRGPAWREQFF	TGTGCCAGCAGGGGACCCGCCTGGAGGGAGCAGTTCTTC
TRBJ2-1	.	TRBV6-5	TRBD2	CASTSGANEQFF	TGTGCCAGCACTAGCGGGGCCAATGAGCAGTTCTTC
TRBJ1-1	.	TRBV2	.	CASSTRDGVEAFF	TGTGCCAGCAGCACTCGGGATGGGGTTGAAGCTTTCTTT
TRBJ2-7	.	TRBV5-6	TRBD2	CASSSGGYEQYF	TGTGCCAGCAGCTCGGGGGGCTACGAGCAGTACTTC
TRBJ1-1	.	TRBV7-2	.	CASSSRYRDTEAFF	TGTGCCAGCAGCTCGCGCTACAGGGACACTGAAGCTTTCTTT
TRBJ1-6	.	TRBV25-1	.	CASKPDRTYNSPLHF	TGTGCCAGCAAACCGGACAGAACATATAATTCACCCCTCCACTTT
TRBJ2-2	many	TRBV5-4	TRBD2	CASSGGGKNTGELFF	TGTGCCAGCAGCGGCGGGGGTAAGAACACCGGGGAGCTGTTTTTT
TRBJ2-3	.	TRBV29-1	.	CSARSHSASTDTQYF	TGCAGCGCCCGTTCCCATAGTGCAAGCACAGATACGCAGTATTTT
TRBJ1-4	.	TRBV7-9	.	CATQPFLYGTNEKLFF	TGTGCCACCCAGCCATTCCTCTATGGGACTAATGAAAAACTGTTTTTT
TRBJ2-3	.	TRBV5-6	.	CASSPWGDTQYF	TGTGCCAGCAGCCCGTGGGGAGATACGCAGTATTTT
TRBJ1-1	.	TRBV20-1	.	CSAGGTTEAFF	TGCAGTGCCGGGGGGACTACTGAAGCTTTCTTT
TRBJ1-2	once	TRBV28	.	CASSLYKTNYGYTF	TGTGCCAGCAGTTTATATAAGACTAACTATGGCTACACCTTC
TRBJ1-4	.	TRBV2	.	CASSEYGNEKLFF	TGTGCCAGCAGTGAATACGGGAATGAAAAACTGTTTTTT
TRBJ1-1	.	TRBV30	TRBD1	CAWSVRGLGVGTGGNREAFF	TGTGCCTGGAGTGTACGGGGTCTTGGAGTTGGGACAGGAGGGAACAGGGAAGCTTTCTTT
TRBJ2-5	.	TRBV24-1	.	CATRGGGKETQYF	TGTGCCACCAGGGGAGGGGGTAAAGAGACCCAGTACTTC
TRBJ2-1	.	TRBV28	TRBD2	CASSPSRTRSNEQFF	TGTGCCAGCAGTCCCTCGAGGACTAGATCCAATGAGCAGTTCTTC
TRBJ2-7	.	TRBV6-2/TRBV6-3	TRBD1	CASSLDRLNSYEQYF	TGTGCCAGCAGTCTGGACAGGCTTAACTCCTACGAGCAGTACTTC
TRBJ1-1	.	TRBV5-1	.	CASSLYGVTEAFF	TGCGCCAGCAGCTTGTACGGTGTGACTGAAGCTTTCTTT
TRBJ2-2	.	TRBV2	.	CASTLGPGELFF	TGTGCCAGCACCCTGGGACCCGGGGAGCTGTTTTTT
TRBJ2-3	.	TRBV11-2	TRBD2	CASSLTGGGTDTQYF	TGTGCCAGCAGCTTAACGGGGGGGGGCACAGATACGCAGTATTTT
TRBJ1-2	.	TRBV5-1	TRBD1	CASSRETGSIAYGYTF	TGCGCCAGCAGCAGGGAGACAGGGAGTATTGCCTATGGCTACACCTTC
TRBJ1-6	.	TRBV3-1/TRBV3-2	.	CASGPENSPLHF	TGTGCCAGCGGACCAGAGAATTCACCCCTCCACTTT